A single sample is the source of the 4 T cell receptor beta chains below, sequenced in a study of T cells in Graves' hyperthyroidism and ophthalmopathy. TCR beta CDR3 sequences were amplified from RNA transcripts. HTBI primers were employed in a first-round RT-PCR of the TCR CDR3. Via MiXCR, TCRdb re-called the multiplex PCR reads, giving one row per CDR3 protein. The sample lists about 590,000 distinct CDR3 sequences; more than 13% were seen once. Sequenced input: blood. Receptors originate from a woman in her late teens or twenties with Graves' ophthalmopathy.

This clonotype has a count of ten or more. The chain uses TRBV27 and TRBJ2-3; perhaps TRBD1 as D (6 bases). There are 15 residues in the CDR3. Trimming stripped 6 bases from V and 0 bases from J, with 13 bases between. The germline gives CDR1 MNHEY, CDR2 SMNVEV (reference sequence). CDR3 residues: CASSPTGYSTDTQYF. The CDR3 nucleotides are TGTGCCAGCAGCCCAACAGGGTACAGCACAGATACGCAGTATTTT.

The chain links TRBV11-2 to TRBJ2-3; 11 nucleotides agree with TRBD2. Germline CDR1 reads SGHAT; CDR2 reads FQNNGV. V was clipped by 1 base and J by 0 bases; unmatched bases: 3. The CDR3 extends over 17 amino acids. The CDR3 loop is CASSLVASGRSTDTQYF. The CDR3 DNA reads TGTGCCAGCAGCTTAGTGGCTAGCGGGAGGAGCACAGATACGCAGTATTTT. The whole variable domain, filled in from reference TRBV11-2 and TRBJ2-3, reads EAGVAQSPRYKIIEKRQSVAFWCNPISGHATLYWYQQILGQGPKLLIQFQNNGVVDDSQLPKDRFSAERLKGVDSTLKIQPAKLEDSAVYLCASSLVASGRSTDTQYFGPGTRLTVL.

This clonotype has a count of ten or more. The chain employs TRBV28 and TRBJ1-1; maybe TRBD1 (6 bases). Deletions cut 4 bases from V and 3 bases from J, with 12 bases between. CDR1 and CDR2 from the germline V gene are MDHEN and SYDVKM. CDR3 length: 14 residues. CDR3 amino acids: CASSSGASDTEAFF. In DNA, the CDR3 is TGTGCCAGCAGTTCGGGGGCGAGTGACACTGAAGCTTTCTTT. Together with reference TRBV28 and TRBJ1-1, the CDR3 gives the full variable domain: DVKVTQSSRYLVKRTGEKVFLECVQDMDHENMFWYRQDPGLGLRLIYFSYDVKMKEKGDIPEGYSVSREKKERFSLILESASTNQTSMYLCASSSGASDTEAFFGQGTRLTVV.

This clonotype has ten or more counts. J is TRBJ1-1 and V is TRBV6-2 or TRBV6-3; tentatively, D is TRBD1 (5 bases). The CDR3 sequence is 15 residues long. The germline V gene encodes CDR1 MNHEY and CDR2 SVGEGT. Trimming left V 2 bases short and J 5 bases short, with 15 bases between. The CDR3, as DNA: TGTGCCAGCAGTTACCTGTACAGGACAAGGACTGAAGCTTTCTTT. It specifies CASSYLYRTRTEAFF.